These T cell receptor beta chains were read from a single sample in a study of cytomegalovirus exposure and HLA in healthy donors. This table comes from immunoSEQ multiplex PCR, and its TCRdb copy is limited to in-frame clones, with some not included. The sample includes over 150,000 clones, 77% of them seen just once. The sequencing sample was made of PBMCs. The receptor set was obtained from a woman aged 25 to 39 in good health and CMV-seropositive. The CDR3 runs from the conserved cysteine through the conserved F or W. D genes are given only for firm matches. The size of a clone is reported for some rows only, either as once, few or many, or as a class for expanded clones.

TRBD1 | TRBJ2-1 | - | TRBV7-8 | TGTGCCAGCAGCTTAGTTCTGACAGGGGACTCGAATGAGCAGTTCTTC | CASSLVLTGDSNEQFF
- | TRBJ2-7 | - | TRBV4-2 | TGTGCCAGCAGCCCGGAGCCACTGGGGGCCGAGCAGTACTTC | CASSPEPLGAEQYF
- | TRBJ1-2 | - | TRBV9 | TGTGCCAGCAGCGTAGCAGGGAGGGATGGCTACACCTTC | CASSVAGRDGYTF
- | TRBJ1-2 | - | TRBV5-1 | TGCGCCAGCAGCTTGTTTATCTCTGGGGCTGGCTATGGCTACACCTTC | CASSLFISGAGYGYTF
TRBD1 | TRBJ1-2 | once | TRBV10-3 | TGTGCCATCACCGGAACGGACAGGGCGGAGGGCTACACCTTC | CAITGTDRAEGYTF
- | TRBJ2-2 | - | TRBV9 | TGTGCCAGCAGCGTAGGGACAATACTTTCCGGGGAGCTGTTTTTT | CASSVGTILSGELFF
- | TRBJ1-2 | - | TRBV5-6 | TGTGCCAGCAGCTTCAATCCAGGGGCCTTCGGTGGCTACACCTTC | CASSFNPGAFGGYTF
- | TRBJ2-7 | few | TRBV5-5 | TGTGCCAGCAGCTCGGAGACCGCGACCCACGAGCAGTACTTC | CASSSETATHEQYF
TRBD1 | TRBJ2-1 | - | TRBV5-4 | TGTGCCAGCAGCTTAGGGACAGGGGGCTGGAATGAGCAGTTCTTC | CASSLGTGGWNEQFF
- | TRBJ1-3 | - | TRBV27 | TGTGCCAGCAGTGGGGCTATCTCTGGAAACACCATATATTTT | CASSGAISGNTIYF
- | TRBJ2-3 | - | TRBV11-2 | TGTGCCAGCAGCTTAAGCAGGGGTCCAGATACGCAGTATTTT | CASSLSRGPDTQYF
- | TRBJ2-3 | - | TRBV27 | TGTGCCAGCAGTTTTTCCCCTTTAGCGGCTAGCACAGATACGCAGTATTTT | CASSFSPLAASTDTQYF
TRBD2 | TRBJ2-2 | - | TRBV10-3 | TGTGCCATCAGCTTCATGGATCTCCGGGAGGCGGTATCCGGGGAGCTGTTTTTT | CAISFMDLREAVSGELFF
- | TRBJ2-5 | few | TRBV11-2 | TGTGCCAGCAGCTTAGCCCAGTTGGAGACCCAGTACTTC | CASSLAQLETQYF
TRBD1 | TRBJ2-7 | - | TRBV28 | TGTGCCAGCAGTTTCTCCAGGGGGCGGTACGAGCAGTACTTC | CASSFSRGRYEQYF
- | TRBJ2-7 | - | TRBV6-1 | TGTGCCAGCCGGCTCGAGGTCCGAGCCTACGAGCAGTACTTC | CASRLEVRAYEQYF
TRBD1 | TRBJ2-5 | - | TRBV5-4 | TGTGCCAGCAGCTTGGGAGGACAGGGTCAAGAGACCCAGTACTTC | CASSLGGQGQETQYF
TRBD2 | TRBJ2-7 | - | TRBV27 | TGTGCCAGCAGTCTTAGCGGGGCACTGGACGAGCAGTACTTC | CASSLSGALDEQYF
TRBD1 | TRBJ2-7 | few | TRBV7-9 | TGTGCCAGCAGCGGGGGACCAACAGGGGGACGCTACGAGCAGTACTTC | CASSGGPTGGRYEQYF
- | TRBJ2-1 | - | TRBV19 | TGTGCCAGTAGTATACAGAGTCGACTATCGGACAATGAGCAGTTCTTC | CASSIQSRLSDNEQFF